This TCR beta chain was documented in a study of beta chain features in type 1 diabetes. Broader study findings: There were fewer insertions and more deletions at the VDJ junctions of type 1 diabetes patients. Any HLA type influence on TCRB rearrangement was left unresolved here.

What was sequenced were expressed TCRB transcripts, since all of the isolated RNA had been reverse transcribed. Method: immunoSEQ multiplex PCR; TCRdb's copy keeps in-frame clones and lacks some. Found here are under 400,000 clones, around 13% of them singletons; the top ten hold more than 6.5%. This clone was seen more than once but under ten times. Its antigen is still unknown. Trimming at V came to 1 base and at J to 3 bases, leaving 5 bases not matched to a gene. The CDR3 extends over 15 amino acids. Germline V gene lookup returns CDR1 SGHTA and CDR2 FQGNSA. Sequencing used central memory CD4+ T cells from blood. This TCR was recovered from a man aged 25 to 45 in good health. The V call is TRBV7-2, the J call TRBJ1-2; TRBD1 aligns across 7 bases. CDR3 in amino acids: CASSLVGTVDYGYTF. The CDR3 DNA follows: TGTGCCAGCAGCTTAGTCGGGACAGTCGACTATGGCTACACCTTC.